The clone carrying this T cell receptor (beta chain) has just one count. Participants comprised healthy donors of bone marrow. This sample is drawn from a study of cytomegalovirus exposure and HLA in healthy donors. The CDR3 runs 17 residues. Trimming cost V 4 bases and J 4 bases; bases outside gene matches: 10. Germline assignment: CDR1 SNHLY and CDR2 FYNNEI. The PCR contained 60 Vbeta and 13 Jbeta primers. Profiling relied on immunoSEQ multiplex PCR, and the TCRdb table lists in-frame clones only, not all of them. The sample has 110,000 to 150,000 clones, 82% seen once. The chain has TRBV2 and TRBJ2-5, with 12 bases aligning to TRBD1. This TCR derives from a male donor in good health and CMV-seronegative. Material for sequencing was PBMCs. The DNA of the CDR3 is TGTGCCAGCAGTGTCCCGGGACAGGGGGCTCATGGAGAGACCCAGTACTTC. It translates to CASSVPGQGAHGETQYF.